This paragraph covers one TCR beta chain sequence. This clone was counted a few times. Its antigen target is currently unknown. No per-base quality is available; no much larger clone lies one base away. The cohort was made up of about 670 healthy bone marrow donors. Cohort members were all nominally healthy when sampled, although unrecorded immune exposures were likely present. The donor tested CMV seropositive, placing the donor among the 310 or so seropositive members of the cohort. Every donor gave a peripheral blood sample, and the peripheral blood mononuclear cells from that sample were used for TCR beta sequencing. The Qiagen DNeasy Blood Extraction Kit was used to extract genomic DNA from the blood cell samples. The sample comes from a study of cytomegalovirus exposure and HLA in healthy donors (dated by TCRdb to 2016 to 2017). At the level of the whole study: In an earlier analysis of under 600 of the donors, 250 to 300 Gb of sequence data and 90 million to 120 million unique TCR beta sequences from about 179 million T cells were reported. In a later analysis, previously published TCR beta repertoires from 550 to 750 donors were re-analyzed and high-resolution HLA genotyping was added so that TCR occurrence patterns could be studied. An earlier analysis of approximately 630 of the donors applied high-throughput TCR beta sequencing to assess whether each TCR beta V gene segment acted as functional or pseudogenic. Among 300 to 500 genotyped donors of the cohort, an average of roughly 230,000 unique TCR beta nucleotide sequences was sequenced per donor, of which roughly 17% were non-productive. Typing coverage varied by locus: about 620-630 donors for A, B, C, DRB1 and DQB1; some 520 for DQA1; nearly 610 for DPA1; about 450 for DPB1. In addition to the first cohort of 666 subjects, a separate validation cohort of about 120 different subjects was used. Using immunosequencing, the study profiled T cell repertoires from 550 to 750 subjects and related those repertoires to cytomegalovirus serostatus. About five DR-DQ haplotypes were treated as single units for association and clustering because of strong linkage in the cohort. Every discovery cohort repertoire had been produced on one sequencing platform. HLA typing covered class I and class II loci at four-digit resolution. The genetic ancestry cluster associated with self-reported Caucasian donors included about 81% of the 350 to 500 genotyped donors. Donor age, sex, ethnicity and CMV serostatus were collected together with the repertoire data. Roughly 320 gigabases of sequencing data and around 90 million unique TCR sequences made up an early release that covered around 640 HLA-typed donors. The study aimed to test whether cataloging public T cell receptors could reveal signatures of past pathogen exposure. Genome-wide SNP genotypes for about 60% of the 666 donors were used in a later genetic analysis, which treated that subset as a discovery cohort. High-throughput TCR immunosequencing, statistical association of individual TCRs with disease status, and machine learning were combined to predict cytomegalovirus infection status. The later analysis used no new phenotypic data to find candidate immune exposures, relying instead on TCR beta sequences and their occurrence across donors.

Library creation used the immunoSEQ multiplex PCR assay. A mixture of 60 forward primers for TCR Vbeta segments and 13 reverse primers for TCR Jbeta segments was used in the multiplex PCR. A multiplex PCR assay on genomic DNA amplified the CDR3 region of rearranged TCR beta genes. On the Illumina HiSeq System, the amplified TCR beta libraries were sequenced as 87-base-pair reads. The paper's processing steps were these. A later analysis counted approximately 84 million unique TCR beta chains across the 640 or so repertoires, and about 10 million of these chains were shared by at least two donors. To remove PCR and sequencing errors, raw reads were error-corrected and collapsed into unique sequences using a nearest-neighbor algorithm that merged closely related sequences. To assign V, D and J gene segments, CDR3 sequences were aligned to IMGT reference sequences. For a sequence to be retained, at least a six-nucleotide match to both a V gene segment and a J gene segment was required. A rearrangement counted as productive if the CDR3 had no stop codons and remained in frame with V and J, and every other rearrangement counted as non-productive. Following IMGT convention, CDR3 was defined as the stretch from the second conserved V-encoded cysteine up to the conserved J-encoded phenylalanine. The earlier analysis of 450 to 750 of the donors excluded any sequence lacking an unambiguous match to a single V gene segment. An earlier analysis of some 500 of the donors classified V segments as functional when productive rearrangements were above 56.7% and as segregating when the standard deviation between donors was above 5%. To diagnose cytomegalovirus status from the catalog of TCR beta chain sequences, a statistical classification framework was built. In a later analysis, V and J genes were assigned by comparing TCR nucleotide sequences against IMGT/GENE-DB human TR gene sequences. In a later analysis, CDR3 sequences and most-parsimonious VDJ recombination scenarios were assigned using the TCRdist pipeline. A later analysis defined each TCR beta chain by its CDR3 amino acid sequence plus V-gene family, and excluded reads lacking a unique V-gene family. In a later analysis, several hundred highly shared, low-generation-probability nucleotide sequences were removed to address suspected cross-contamination and a sequencing artifact. In a later analysis, a clonal expansion index was calculated for each public chain from normalized within-repertoire ranks of inferred template counts. In a later analysis, generation probabilities were computed using a VDJ recombination model fitted to out-of-frame rearrangements, and the results were checked against IGoR. Hypergeometric tests were used in a later analysis to score TCR-TCR, TCR-HLA and TCR-CMV co-occurrence, with a repertoire-size bias correction applied to the TCR pairs. To estimate false discovery rates, a later analysis permuted the HLA or CMV assignments 20 times. In a later analysis, co-occurring TCRs were grouped using DBSCAN, with TCRdist sequence similarity added in when clustering inside HLA-allele-positive subsets. Repertoires with fewer than 30,000 or more than 120,000 public chains were left out of co-occurrence clustering, as were a handful of repertoires with anomalous nucleotide sharing. TCRdb's version of the immuneACCESS table is confined to in-frame rearrangements and falls short of the full clone set. An unresolved V gene accounts for under half of the shortfall where checked; the remainder is of unknown origin. V, J and clone size derive from that table, while D and trimming were established from the DNA sequence. Counted in this sample were 80,000 or so clones; roughly a tenth of them appeared once. The ten largest make up roughly 22% of the sample.

CDR1 and CDR2 (MNHNY, SVGAGI) derive from the germline V gene (reference sequence). V loses 3 bases, J loses 9 bases, and the germline ends lie 12 bases apart. From cysteine to phenylalanine, the CDR3 is 13 amino acids long. The kept DNA is CDR3 alone, 39 bases in frame from the first base. Study-level results and caveats: A few of the identified cytomegalovirus-associated TCR beta chains were confirmed in vitro to be specific for cytomegalovirus antigens. In a later analysis, several top co-occurrence clusters were reported to appear linked to parvovirus B19, influenza, CMV and Epstein-Barr virus. A cluster of highly shared sequence variants was judged likely to be a technical artifact of the sequencing pipeline. The authors suggested that the approach could potentially be generalized to other disease states and immunological phenotypes. This cohort had only TCR beta chains sequenced, and the lack of alpha or paired-chain data limited which features could be detected. A later analysis associated around 16,000 TCR beta sequences with specific HLA alleles at a false discovery rate of 0.05. HLA typing was unavailable for some donors at each locus, so association tests used only the typed subset. Presence/absence analyses assumed roughly uniform sequencing depth across donors, an assumption that may not hold. Roughly 15 rarely observed V segments, including chromosome 9 orphons, were excluded from the earlier analysis of a few hundred of the donors because counts were too low. In a later analysis, TCR association rates were found to vary across HLA loci, with the most associated TCRs seen for DRB1 alleles and the fewest for HLA-C alleles. Most TCR sequences were seen in very few donors, while some public TCRs were found in many individuals. In an earlier analysis of some 640 of the donors, most TCR beta V segments were observed in productive rearrangements about 87% or about 30% of the time, broadly matching IMGT annotations. The study gave a list of more than 150 TCR beta chains associated with cytomegalovirus. Some IMGT-functional V segments, including TRBV6-2 and TRBV6-3, could not be distinguished by the 87-base-pair reads and were therefore excluded. In both the original and validation cohorts, the classifier was reported to diagnose cytomegalovirus status with high specificity and sensitivity. CMV serostatus was the only immune exposure information available for the cohort. A later analysis found that most CMV-associated TCR beta chains appeared HLA-restricted, with HLA associations seemingly driven largely by CMV exposure. Linkage disequilibrium might explain the correlated functional status among segregating V segments, but an unknown experimental factor could not be ruled out. Compared with equally common non-associated chains, HLA-associated TCR beta chains in a later analysis were more clonally expanded and had lower generation probabilities. A further reported finding was that TCR beta sequences accurately predicted the HLA-A and HLA-B alleles for most subjects in the first cohort. Assigning TCR associations to individual alleles was difficult when HLA alleles, especially DR and DQ, strongly co-occurred. A later genetic analysis reported fewer N-insertions in productive TCRs among donors in an Asian-associated ancestry cluster than the roughly 700-donor mean. V-gene and J-gene trimming of TCR beta chains was associated with a missense DCLRE1C variant in a later genetic analysis, and the association was replicated in an independent cohort.

The sequenced sample was PBMCs. The chain was built from TRBV6-6 and TRBJ2-1, with a tentative D gene TRBD2 over 6 matching bases. The receptor was isolated from a man between 60 and 75 years old in good health and CMV-seropositive. The sequenced DNA is TGTGCCAGCAGTTATTCTTTTAGCGGTGAGCAGTTCTTC. Translated, this gives CASSYSFSGEQFF.